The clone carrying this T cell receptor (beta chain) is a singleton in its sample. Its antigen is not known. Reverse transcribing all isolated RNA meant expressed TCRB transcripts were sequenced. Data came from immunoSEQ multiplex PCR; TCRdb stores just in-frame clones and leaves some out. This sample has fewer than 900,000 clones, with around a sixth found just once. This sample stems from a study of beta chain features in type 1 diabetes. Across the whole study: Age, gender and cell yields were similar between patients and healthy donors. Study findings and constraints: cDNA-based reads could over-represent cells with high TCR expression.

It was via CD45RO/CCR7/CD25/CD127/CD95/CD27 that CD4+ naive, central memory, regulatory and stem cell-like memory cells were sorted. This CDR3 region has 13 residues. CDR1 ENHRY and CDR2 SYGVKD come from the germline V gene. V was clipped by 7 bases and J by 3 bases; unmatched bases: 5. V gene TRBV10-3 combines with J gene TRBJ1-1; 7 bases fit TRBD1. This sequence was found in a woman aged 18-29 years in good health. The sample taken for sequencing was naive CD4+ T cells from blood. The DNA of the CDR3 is TGTGCCATCACCGTAGACAGGGACACTGAAGCTTTCTTT. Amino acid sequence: CAITVDRDTEAFF.